This record covers a single T cell receptor (beta chain). This receptor's antigen is unknown. The sample holds no much larger clone one base away, and base qualities are not on file. The sample is drawn from a study of cytomegalovirus exposure and HLA in healthy donors (TCRdb year 2017). Study-level background: An earlier analysis of some 620 of the donors reported approximately 260 Gb of sequence data and roughly 120 million unique TCR beta sequences obtained from approximately 180 million T cells. About 300 gigabases of sequencing data and 78 million or so unique TCR sequences were included in an early release covering roughly 600 HLA-typed donors. Of the roughly 400 genotyped donors, about 80% fell in the genetic ancestry cluster associated with self-reported Caucasian donors. The aim of the study was to test whether cataloging public T cell receptors could identify signatures of past pathogen exposure. The T cell repertoires of some 700 subjects were profiled by immunosequencing and related to cytomegalovirus serostatus. A separate validation cohort of 100 to 150 different subjects was used in addition to the approximately 670-subject first cohort. To predict cytomegalovirus infection status, the study brought together high-throughput TCR immunosequencing, statistical association of individual TCRs with disease status, and machine learning. To study patterns of TCR occurrence, a later analysis re-analyzed previously published TCR beta repertoires from 666 donors and added high-resolution HLA genotyping. The later analysis used no new phenotypic data to find candidate immune exposures, relying instead on TCR beta sequences and their occurrence across donors. To decide whether each TCR beta V gene segment behaved as functional or pseudogenic, an earlier analysis of 587 of the donors relied on high-throughput TCR beta sequencing. Donor age, sex, ethnicity and CMV serostatus were compiled alongside the repertoire data. Genome-wide SNP genotypes for about three fifths of the roughly 700 donors were used in a later genetic analysis, which treated that subset as a discovery cohort. All discovery cohort repertoires had been generated using a single sequencing platform. Class I and class II HLA loci were covered by the typing at four-digit resolution. The number of donors typed differed by locus, with roughly 620-630 for A, B, C, DRB1 and DQB1, approximately 500 for DQA1, 600 to 610 for DPA1, and around 430 for DPB1. Because of strong linkage in the cohort, five DR-DQ haplotypes were treated as single units for association and clustering. Across approximately 400 genotyped donors of the cohort, an average of roughly 250,000 unique TCR beta nucleotide sequences per donor were sequenced, and around 20% of those sequences were non-productive. The full study reports these points: Over 15 rarely observed V segments, including chromosome 9 orphons, were excluded from the earlier analysis of several hundred of the donors because counts were too low. In a later genetic analysis, fewer N-insertions in productive TCRs were reported among donors in an Asian-associated ancestry cluster than the roughly 640-donor mean. A few of the identified cytomegalovirus-associated TCR beta chains were confirmed in vitro to be specific for cytomegalovirus antigens. While some public TCRs were present in many individuals, most TCR sequences turned up only very rarely across donors. Because HLA typing was missing for some donors at each locus, association tests included only the typed subset. Cytomegalovirus status was reported to be diagnosed by the classifier with high specificity and sensitivity in both the original and validation cohorts. The study gave a list of about 160 TCR beta chains associated with cytomegalovirus. Specific HLA alleles were associated with about 17,000 TCR beta sequences at a false discovery rate of 0.05 in a later analysis. Several of the top co-occurrence clusters appeared to be linked to parvovirus B19, influenza, CMV and Epstein-Barr virus, according to a later analysis. Assigning TCR associations to individual alleles was difficult when HLA alleles, especially DR and DQ, strongly co-occurred. In an earlier analysis of approximately 590 of the donors, most TCR beta V segments appeared in productive rearrangements about 90% or about 30% of the time, broadly matching IMGT annotations. The only immune exposure information available for the cohort was CMV serostatus. V-gene and J-gene trimming of TCR beta chains was associated with a missense DCLRE1C variant in a later genetic analysis, and the association was replicated in an independent cohort. Some IMGT-functional V segments, including TRBV6-2 and TRBV6-3, could not be told apart with the 87-base-pair reads, so those segments were excluded. A further reported finding was that TCR beta sequences accurately predicted the HLA-A and HLA-B alleles for most subjects in the first cohort. A cluster of highly shared sequence variants was judged likely to be a technical artifact of the sequencing pipeline. Most CMV-associated TCR beta chains appeared to be HLA-restricted in a later analysis, and the HLA associations seemed to be driven largely by CMV exposure. Linkage disequilibrium might explain the correlated functional status among segregating V segments, but an unknown experimental factor could not be excluded. A later analysis found that HLA-associated TCR beta chains were more clonally expanded and had lower generation probabilities than equally common non-associated chains. Sequencing depth was assumed to be roughly uniform across donors in the presence/absence analyses, though that assumption may not hold. A later analysis found that TCR association rates varied across HLA loci, with DRB1 alleles showing the most associated TCRs and HLA-C alleles the fewest. The authors suggested that the approach could potentially be generalized to other disease states and immunological phenotypes. The cohort was sequenced for TCR beta chains only, and without alpha or paired-chain data the features that could be detected were limited.

The cohort was made up of roughly 670 healthy bone marrow donors. At the time of sampling, every cohort member was nominally healthy, though immune exposures that went unrecorded were likely present. The donor was CMV seropositive and was included in the group of 290 or so seropositive cohort members. A peripheral blood sample was collected from each donor, and TCR beta sequencing was performed on peripheral blood mononuclear cells. The Qiagen DNeasy Blood Extraction Kit was used to extract genomic DNA from the blood cell samples. The receptor library was made with the immunoSEQ multiplex PCR assay. The multiplex PCR relied on a mix of 60 forward primers for TCR Vbeta segments and 13 reverse primers for TCR Jbeta segments. The CDR3 region of rearranged TCR beta genes was amplified from genomic DNA with a multiplex PCR assay. The Illumina HiSeq System was used to sequence the amplified TCR beta libraries as 87-base-pair reads. The authors' analysis ran thus. In a later analysis, 80 million or so unique TCR beta chains were counted across the 500 to 850 repertoires, and approximately 11 million of these chains were shared by at least two donors. Raw reads were error-corrected and collapsed into unique sequences with a nearest-neighbor algorithm that merged closely related sequences to remove PCR and sequencing errors. Alignment of CDR3 sequences to IMGT reference sequences was used to assign V, D and J gene segments. For a sequence to be retained, a match of at least six nucleotides was required to both a V gene segment and a J gene segment. A rearrangement was called productive if the CDR3 had no stop codons and remained in frame with V and J, and every other rearrangement was called non-productive. CDR3 was defined by IMGT convention, running from the second conserved V-encoded cysteine to the conserved J-encoded phenylalanine. The earlier analysis of about 590 of the donors excluded sequences that lacked an unambiguous match to a single V gene segment. An earlier analysis of almost 600 of the donors classified V segments as functional when productive rearrangements were above 56.7% and as segregating when the standard deviation between donors was above 5%. A statistical classification framework was developed to diagnose cytomegalovirus status using the catalog of TCR beta chain sequences. In a later analysis, TCR nucleotide sequences were compared against IMGT/GENE-DB human TR gene sequences so that V and J genes could be assigned. Using the TCRdist pipeline, a later analysis assigned CDR3 sequences along with most-parsimonious VDJ recombination scenarios. A later analysis defined each TCR beta chain by its CDR3 amino acid sequence plus V-gene family, and excluded reads lacking a unique V-gene family. As a way to deal with suspected cross-contamination and a sequencing artifact, a later analysis dropped 450 to 600 nucleotide sequences that were highly shared and had low generation probability. A later analysis calculated a clonal expansion index for each public chain from normalized within-repertoire ranks of inferred template counts. In a later analysis, generation probabilities were computed using a VDJ recombination model fitted to out-of-frame rearrangements, and the results were checked against IGoR. In a later analysis, TCR-TCR, TCR-HLA and TCR-CMV co-occurrence was scored with hypergeometric tests, and a repertoire-size bias correction was applied to TCR pairs. In a later analysis, false discovery rates were estimated by permuting HLA or CMV assignments 20 times. In a later analysis, co-occurring TCRs were grouped using DBSCAN, with TCRdist sequence similarity added in when clustering inside HLA-allele-positive subsets. Repertoires with fewer than 30,000 or more than 120,000 public chains were left out of co-occurrence clustering, as were four to six repertoires with anomalous nucleotide sharing. Drawn from immuneACCESS, this table holds only the in-frame rearrangements with V and J called that TCRdb kept. Clones are partly lost; checked studies trace under half to an unresolved V gene and leave the rest unexplained. The V and J calls and the clone size are those of that table, but D and trimming were determined from the DNA. For this sample there are about 160,000 clones; roughly 82% appear just once. The ten largest make up about 10% of the sample.

Including cysteine and phenylalanine, the CDR3 has 14 amino acids. The read is trimmed to its CDR3 DNA, 42 bases read in frame from base 1. CDR1 and CDR2, looked up from the germline V gene (reference sequence), are GTSNPN and SVGIG. Trimming leaves V shorter by 1 base and J shorter by 4 bases, with the junction holding 2 bases beyond the gene matches. Sequencing input: PBMCs. This clonotype originated in a man aged 50 to 59 in good health and CMV-seropositive. Here the chain combines TRBV30 and TRBJ1-5; the central 9 bases match TRBD1. Here the CDR3 is given as CAWSGTGANQPQHF. The DNA reads as follows: TGTGCCTGGAGTGGGACAGGGGCTAATCAGCCCCAGCATTTT. The CDR3 plus the reference TRBV30 and TRBJ1-5 genes for the other parts give the full variable domain: SQTIHQWPATLVQPVGSPLSLECTVEGTSNPNLYWYRQAAGRGLQLLFYSVGIGQISSEVPQNLSASRPQDRQFILSSKKLLLSDSGFYLCAWSGTGANQPQHFGDGTRLSIL.